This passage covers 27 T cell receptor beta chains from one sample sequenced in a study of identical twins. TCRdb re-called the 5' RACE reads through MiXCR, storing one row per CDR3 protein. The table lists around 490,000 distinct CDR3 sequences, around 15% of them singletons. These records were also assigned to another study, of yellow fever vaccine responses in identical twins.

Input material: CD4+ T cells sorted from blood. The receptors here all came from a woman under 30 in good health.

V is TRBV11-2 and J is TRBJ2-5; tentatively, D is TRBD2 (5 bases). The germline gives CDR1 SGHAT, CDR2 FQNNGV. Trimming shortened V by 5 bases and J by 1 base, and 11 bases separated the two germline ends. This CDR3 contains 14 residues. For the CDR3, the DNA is TGTGCCAGCAGCCGGAGGAAAATCCAAGAGACCCAGTACTTC. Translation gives CASSRRKIQETQYF.

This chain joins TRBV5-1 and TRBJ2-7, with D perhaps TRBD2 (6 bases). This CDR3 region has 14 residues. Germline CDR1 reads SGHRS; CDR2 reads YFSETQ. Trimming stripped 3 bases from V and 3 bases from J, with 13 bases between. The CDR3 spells CASSSSGSHYEQYF. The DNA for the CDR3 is TGCGCCAGCAGCTCAAGCGGGTCCCACTACGAGCAGTACTTC.

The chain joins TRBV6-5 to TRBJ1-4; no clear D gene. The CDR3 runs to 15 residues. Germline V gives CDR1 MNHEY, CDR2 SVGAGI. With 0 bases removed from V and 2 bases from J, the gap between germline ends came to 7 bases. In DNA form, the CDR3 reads TGTGCCAGCAGTTACTCTGGTCGTACTAATGAAAAACTGTTTTTT. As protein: CASSYSGRTNEKLFF.

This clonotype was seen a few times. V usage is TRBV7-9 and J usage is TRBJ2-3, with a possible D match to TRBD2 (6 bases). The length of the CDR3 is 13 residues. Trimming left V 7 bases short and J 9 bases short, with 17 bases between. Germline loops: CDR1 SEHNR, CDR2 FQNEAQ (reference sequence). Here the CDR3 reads CASTKAAAGTQYF. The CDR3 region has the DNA TGTGCCAGCACCAAAGCCGCCGCGGGGACGCAGTATTTT.

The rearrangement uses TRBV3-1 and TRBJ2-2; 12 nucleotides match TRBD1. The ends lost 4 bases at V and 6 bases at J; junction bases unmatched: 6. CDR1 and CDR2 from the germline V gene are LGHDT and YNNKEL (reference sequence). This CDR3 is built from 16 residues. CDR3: CASSLWGQGASGELFF. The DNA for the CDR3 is TGTGCCAGCAGCCTATGGGGACAGGGGGCGTCCGGGGAGCTGTTTTTT. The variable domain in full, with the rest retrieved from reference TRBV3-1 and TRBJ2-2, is DTAVSQTPKYLVTQMGNDKSIKCEQNLGHDTMYWYKQDSKKFLKIMFSYNNKELIINETVPNRFSPKSPDKAHLNLHINSLELGDSAVYFCASSLWGQGASGELFFGEGSRLTVL.

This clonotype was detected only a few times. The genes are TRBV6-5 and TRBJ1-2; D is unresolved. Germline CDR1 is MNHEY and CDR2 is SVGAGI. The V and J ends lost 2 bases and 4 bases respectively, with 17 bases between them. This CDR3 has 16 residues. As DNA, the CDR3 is TGTGCCAGCAGTTACAGCAGTGAGATCACGGGCTATGGCTACACCTTC. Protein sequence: CASSYSSEITGYGYTF.

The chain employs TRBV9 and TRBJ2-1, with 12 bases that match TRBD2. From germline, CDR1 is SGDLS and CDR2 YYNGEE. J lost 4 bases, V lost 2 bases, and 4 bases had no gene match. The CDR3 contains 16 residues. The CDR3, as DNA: TGTGCCAGCAGCGTCTCCGGACTAGCGGGATACAATGAGCAGTTCTTC. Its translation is CASSVSGLAGYNEQFF.

The CDR3, as DNA: TGCGCCAGCAGTCCTTCGGGACTAGTCGAGTACGAGCAGTACTTC. Translation gives CASSPSGLVEYEQYF. V and J are TRBV5-1 and TRBJ2-7; 8 nucleotides match TRBD2. The V gene's germline CDR1 is SGHRS and CDR2 YFSETQ. V was clipped by 5 bases and J by 4 bases; unmatched bases: 11. There are 15 residues in the CDR3.

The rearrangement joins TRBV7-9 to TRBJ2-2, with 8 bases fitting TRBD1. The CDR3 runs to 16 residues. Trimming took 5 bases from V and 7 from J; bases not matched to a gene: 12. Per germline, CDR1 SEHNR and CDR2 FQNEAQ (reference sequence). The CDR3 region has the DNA TGTGCCAGCAGCCCCTGGCGAGGGACAGGCGTCGGGGAGCTGTTTTTT. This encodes CASSPWRGTGVGELFF.

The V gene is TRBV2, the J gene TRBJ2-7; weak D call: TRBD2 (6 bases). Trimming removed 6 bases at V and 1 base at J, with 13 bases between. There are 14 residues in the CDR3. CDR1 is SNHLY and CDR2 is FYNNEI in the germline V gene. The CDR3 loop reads CASRGGELSYEQYF. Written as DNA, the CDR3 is TGTGCCAGCAGGGGAGGCGAGCTATCCTACGAGCAGTACTTC.

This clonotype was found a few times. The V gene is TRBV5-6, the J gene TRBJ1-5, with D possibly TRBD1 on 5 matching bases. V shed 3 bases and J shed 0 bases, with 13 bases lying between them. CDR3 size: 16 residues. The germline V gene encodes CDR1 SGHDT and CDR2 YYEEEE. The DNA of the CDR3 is TGTGCCAGCAGCTCTCGACAGCCGAATAGCAATCAGCCCCAGCATTTT. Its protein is CASSSRQPNSNQPQHF.

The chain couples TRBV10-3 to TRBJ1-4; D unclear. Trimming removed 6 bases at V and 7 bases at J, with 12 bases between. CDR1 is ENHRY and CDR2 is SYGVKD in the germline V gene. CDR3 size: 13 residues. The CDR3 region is CAISAKGGEKLFF. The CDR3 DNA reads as TGTGCCATCAGCGCAAAGGGTGGTGAAAAACTGTTTTTT.

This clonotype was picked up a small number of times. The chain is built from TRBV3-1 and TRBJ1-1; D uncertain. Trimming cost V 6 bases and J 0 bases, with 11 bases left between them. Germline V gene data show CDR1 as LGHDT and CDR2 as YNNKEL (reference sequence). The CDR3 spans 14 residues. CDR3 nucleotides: TGTGCCAGCAGTCCGCTCGAGATGAACACTGAAGCTTTCTTT. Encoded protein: CASSPLEMNTEAFF.

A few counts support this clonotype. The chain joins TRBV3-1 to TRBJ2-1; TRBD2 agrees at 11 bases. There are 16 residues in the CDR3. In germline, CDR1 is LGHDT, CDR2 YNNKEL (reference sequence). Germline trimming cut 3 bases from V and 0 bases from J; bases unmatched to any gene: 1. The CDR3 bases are TGTGCCAGCAGCCACACTAGCGGGGGCTCCTACAATGAGCAGTTCTTC. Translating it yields CASSHTSGGSYNEQFF.

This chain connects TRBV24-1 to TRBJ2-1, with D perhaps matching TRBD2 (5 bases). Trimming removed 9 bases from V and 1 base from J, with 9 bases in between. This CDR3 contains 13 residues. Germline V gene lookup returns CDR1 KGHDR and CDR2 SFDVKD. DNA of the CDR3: TGTGCCACCGCCACGGGGTCCTACAATGAGCAGTTCTTC. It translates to CATATGSYNEQFF.

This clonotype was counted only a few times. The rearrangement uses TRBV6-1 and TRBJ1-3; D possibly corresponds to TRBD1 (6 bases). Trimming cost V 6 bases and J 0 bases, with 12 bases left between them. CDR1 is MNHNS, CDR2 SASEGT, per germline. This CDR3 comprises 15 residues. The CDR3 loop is CASSPGGASGNTIYF. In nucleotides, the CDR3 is TGTGCCAGCAGCCCCGGGGGGGCCTCTGGAAACACCATATATTTT.

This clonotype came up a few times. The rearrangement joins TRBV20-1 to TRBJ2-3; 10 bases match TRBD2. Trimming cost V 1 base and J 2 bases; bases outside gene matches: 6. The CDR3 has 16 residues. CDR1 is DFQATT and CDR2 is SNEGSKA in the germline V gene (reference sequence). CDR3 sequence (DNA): TGCAGTGCTAGAGCCCTAGCGGGAGCGACCACAGATACGCAGTATTTT. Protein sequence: CSARALAGATTDTQYF.

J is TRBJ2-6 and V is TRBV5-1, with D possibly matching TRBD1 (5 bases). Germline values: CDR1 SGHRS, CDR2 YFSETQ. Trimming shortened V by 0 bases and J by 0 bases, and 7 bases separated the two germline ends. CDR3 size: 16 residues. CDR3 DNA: TGCGCCAGCAGCTTGGAGGGGAACTCTGGGGCCAACGTCCTGACTTTC. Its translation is CASSLEGNSGANVLTF.

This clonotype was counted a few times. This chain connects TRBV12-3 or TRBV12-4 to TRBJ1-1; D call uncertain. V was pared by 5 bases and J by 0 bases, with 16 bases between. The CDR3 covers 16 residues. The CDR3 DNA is TGTGCCAGCAGTACTCGGCAGGAATCGATGAACACTGAAGCTTTCTTT. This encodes CASSTRQESMNTEAFF.

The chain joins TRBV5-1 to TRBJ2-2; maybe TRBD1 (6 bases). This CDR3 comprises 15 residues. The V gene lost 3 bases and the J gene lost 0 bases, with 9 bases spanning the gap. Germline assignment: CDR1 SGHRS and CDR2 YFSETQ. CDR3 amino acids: CASSWGHTNTGELFF. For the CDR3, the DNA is TGCGCCAGCAGCTGGGGACACACGAACACCGGGGAGCTGTTTTTT.

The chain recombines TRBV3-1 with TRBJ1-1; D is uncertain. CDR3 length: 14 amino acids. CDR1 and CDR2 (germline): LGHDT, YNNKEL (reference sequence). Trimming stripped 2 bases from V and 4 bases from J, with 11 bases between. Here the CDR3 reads CASSQYERITEAFF. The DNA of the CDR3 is TGTGCCAGCAGCCAATACGAGAGGATCACTGAAGCTTTCTTT.

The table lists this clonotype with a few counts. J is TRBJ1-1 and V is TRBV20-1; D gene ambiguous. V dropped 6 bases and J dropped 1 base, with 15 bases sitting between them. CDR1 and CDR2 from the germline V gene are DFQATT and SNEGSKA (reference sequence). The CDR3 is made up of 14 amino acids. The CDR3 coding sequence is TGCAGTGCAACCCGAGGCAGTACGAACACTGAAGCTTTCTTT. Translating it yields CSATRGSTNTEAFF.

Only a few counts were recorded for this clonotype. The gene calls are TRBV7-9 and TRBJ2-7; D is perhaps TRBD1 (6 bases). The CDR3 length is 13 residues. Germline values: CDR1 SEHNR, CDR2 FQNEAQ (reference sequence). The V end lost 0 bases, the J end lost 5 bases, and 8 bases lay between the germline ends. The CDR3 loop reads CASSLARGNEQYF. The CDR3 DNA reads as TGTGCCAGCAGCTTAGCCAGGGGAAACGAGCAGTACTTC. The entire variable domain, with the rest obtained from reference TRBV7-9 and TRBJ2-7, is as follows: DTGVSQNPRHKITKRGQNVTFRCDPISEHNRLYWYRQTLGQGPEFLTYFQNEAQLEKSRLLSDRFSAERPKGSFSTLEIQRTEQGDSAMYLCASSLARGNEQYFGPGTRLTVT.

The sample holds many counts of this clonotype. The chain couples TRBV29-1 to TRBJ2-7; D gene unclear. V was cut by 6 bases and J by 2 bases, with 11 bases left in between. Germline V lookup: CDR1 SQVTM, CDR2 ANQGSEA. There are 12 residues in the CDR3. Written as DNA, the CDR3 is TGCAGCGTAGCATGGGTCACCTACGAGCAGTACTTC. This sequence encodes CSVAWVTYEQYF.

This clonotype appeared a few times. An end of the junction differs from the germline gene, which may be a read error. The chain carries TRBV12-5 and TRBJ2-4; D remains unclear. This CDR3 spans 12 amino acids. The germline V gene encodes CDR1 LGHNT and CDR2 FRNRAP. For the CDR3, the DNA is TGTGCTAGTGGATTGGTGGTGAACATTCAGTACTTC. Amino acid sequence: CASGLVVNIQYF.

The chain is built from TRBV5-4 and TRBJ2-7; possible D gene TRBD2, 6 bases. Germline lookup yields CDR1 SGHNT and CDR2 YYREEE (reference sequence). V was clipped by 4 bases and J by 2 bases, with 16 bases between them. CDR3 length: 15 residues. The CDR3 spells CASSPGGTPTYEQYF. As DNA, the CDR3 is TGTGCCAGCAGCCCAGGCGGGACCCCGACCTACGAGCAGTACTTC.

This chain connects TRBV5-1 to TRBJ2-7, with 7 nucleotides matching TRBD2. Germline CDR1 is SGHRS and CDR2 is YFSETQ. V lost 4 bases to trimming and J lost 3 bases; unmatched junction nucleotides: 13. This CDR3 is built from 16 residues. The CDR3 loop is CASSITRTRTIYEQYF. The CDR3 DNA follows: TGCGCCAGCAGCATAACCAGGACTAGAACCATCTACGAGCAGTACTTC.